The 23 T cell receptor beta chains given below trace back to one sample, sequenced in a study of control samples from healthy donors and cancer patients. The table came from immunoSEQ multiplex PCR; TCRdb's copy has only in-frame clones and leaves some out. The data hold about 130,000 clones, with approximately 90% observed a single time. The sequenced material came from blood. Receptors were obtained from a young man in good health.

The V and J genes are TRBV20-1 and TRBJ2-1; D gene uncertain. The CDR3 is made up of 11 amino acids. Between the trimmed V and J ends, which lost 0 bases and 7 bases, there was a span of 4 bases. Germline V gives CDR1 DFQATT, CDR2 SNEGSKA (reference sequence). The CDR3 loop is CSARETNEQFF. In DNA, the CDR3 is TGCAGTGCTAGAGAAACTAATGAGCAGTTCTTC.

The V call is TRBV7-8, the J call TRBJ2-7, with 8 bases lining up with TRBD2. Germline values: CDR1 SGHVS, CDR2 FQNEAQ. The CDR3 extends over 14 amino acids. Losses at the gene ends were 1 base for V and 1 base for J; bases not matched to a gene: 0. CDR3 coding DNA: TGTGCCAGCAGCTTAGGACTAGCGTCCTACGAGCAGTACTTC. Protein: CASSLGLASYEQYF. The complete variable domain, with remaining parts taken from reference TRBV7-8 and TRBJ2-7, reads GAGVSQSPRYKVAKRGQDVALRCDPISGHVSLFWYQQALGQGPEFLTYFQNEAQLDKSGLPSDRFFAERPEGSVSTLKIQRTQQEDSAVYLCASSLGLASYEQYFGPGTRLTVT.

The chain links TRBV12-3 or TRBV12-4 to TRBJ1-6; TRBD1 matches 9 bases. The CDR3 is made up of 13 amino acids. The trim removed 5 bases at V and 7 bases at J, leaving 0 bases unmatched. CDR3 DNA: TGTGCCAGCAGTGGACAGGGGAATTCACCCCTCCACTTT. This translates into CASSGQGNSPLHF.

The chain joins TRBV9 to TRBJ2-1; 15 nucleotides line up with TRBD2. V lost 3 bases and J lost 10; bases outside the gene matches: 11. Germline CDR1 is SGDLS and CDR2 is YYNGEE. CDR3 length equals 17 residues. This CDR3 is CASSAPRGGLAGGEQFF. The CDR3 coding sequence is TGTGCCAGCAGCGCCCCCCGGGGGGGACTAGCGGGGGGAGAGCAGTTCTTC.

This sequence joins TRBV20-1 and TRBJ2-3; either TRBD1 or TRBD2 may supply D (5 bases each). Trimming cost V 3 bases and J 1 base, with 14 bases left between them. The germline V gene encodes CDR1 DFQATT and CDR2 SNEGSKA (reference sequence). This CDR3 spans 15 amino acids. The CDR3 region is CSASSRGGGTDTQYF. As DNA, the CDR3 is TGCAGTGCTAGTTCGAGGGGCGGAGGCACAGATACGCAGTATTTT.

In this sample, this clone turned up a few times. CDR3 bases: TGTGCCAGCAGCGTACCCGGGACAGGTAATCAGCCCCAGCATTTT. As protein: CASSVPGTGNQPQHF. The chain employs TRBV28 and TRBJ1-5; 8 bases map to TRBD1. There are 15 residues in the CDR3. After removal of 6 bases from V and 4 bases from J, the junction contained 8 bases not matched to a gene. Germline V CDR1 and CDR2: MDHEN, SYDVKM.

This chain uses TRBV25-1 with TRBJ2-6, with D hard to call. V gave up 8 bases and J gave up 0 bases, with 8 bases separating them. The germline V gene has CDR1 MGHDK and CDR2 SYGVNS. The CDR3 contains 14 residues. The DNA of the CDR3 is TGTGCCAGCCAAAAAAACTCTGGGGCCAACGTCCTGACTTTC. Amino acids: CASQKNSGANVLTF.

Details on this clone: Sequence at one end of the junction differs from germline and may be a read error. CDR3: CAISDSSRLNEKLFF. CDR3 DNA: TGTGCCATAAGTGATTCGTCCAGACTTAATGAAAAACTGTTTTTT. The chain employs TRBV10-3 and TRBJ1-4; unclear D gene. The CDR3 extends over 15 amino acids. Germline V gives CDR1 ENHRY, CDR2 SYGVKD.

The DNA for the CDR3 is TGTGCCTGGAGTGACCCGGACCTGGATGAAAAACTGTTTTTT. Protein sequence: CAWSDPDLDEKLFF. The J gene is TRBJ1-4, the V gene TRBV30; unclear D gene. The V end was cut by 1 base, the J end by 6 bases, with 12 bases between. Per germline, CDR1 GTSNPN and CDR2 SVGIG (reference sequence). The CDR3 is 14 residues long.

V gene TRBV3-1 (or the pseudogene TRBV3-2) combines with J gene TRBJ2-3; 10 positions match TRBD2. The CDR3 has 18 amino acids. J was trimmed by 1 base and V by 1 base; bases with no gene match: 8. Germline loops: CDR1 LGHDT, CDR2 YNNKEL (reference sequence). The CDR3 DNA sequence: TGTGCCAGCAGCCAAGTTTCCCGACTAGCGGGTCGCACAGATACGCAGTATTTT. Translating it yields CASSQVSRLAGRTDTQYF.

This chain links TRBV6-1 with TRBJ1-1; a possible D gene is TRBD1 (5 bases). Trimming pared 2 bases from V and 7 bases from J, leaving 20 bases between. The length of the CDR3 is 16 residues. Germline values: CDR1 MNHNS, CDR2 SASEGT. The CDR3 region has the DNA TGTGCCAGCAGTGAACGGGGGTGGGGGTTTAAAAGTGAAGCTTTCTTT. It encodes CASSERGWGFKSEAFF.

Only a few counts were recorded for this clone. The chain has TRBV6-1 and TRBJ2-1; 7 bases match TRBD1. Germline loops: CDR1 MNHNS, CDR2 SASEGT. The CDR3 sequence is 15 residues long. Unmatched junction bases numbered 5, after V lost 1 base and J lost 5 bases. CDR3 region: CASSEEAGGHNEQFF. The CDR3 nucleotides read TGTGCCAGCAGTGAAGAGGCAGGGGGACACAATGAGCAGTTCTTC.

CDR3 nucleotide sequence: TGTGCCAGCAGCTCCGTCCTTGCCAATGAGCAGTTCTTC. As protein: CASSSVLANEQFF. V and J are TRBV11-3 and TRBJ2-1; D unresolved. The CDR3 is 13 residues long. Trimming cost V 4 bases and J 6 bases, with 10 bases left between them. Germline V gene lookup returns CDR1 SGHNT and CDR2 YENEEA.

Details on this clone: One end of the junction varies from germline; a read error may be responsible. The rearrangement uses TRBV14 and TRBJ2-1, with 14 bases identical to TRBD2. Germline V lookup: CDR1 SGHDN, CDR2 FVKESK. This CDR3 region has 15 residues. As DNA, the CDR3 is TGTGCCAGCAGCCAGTCCGGGACTAGCGGGAGTATCGCACTCTTC. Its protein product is CASSQSGTSGSIALF.

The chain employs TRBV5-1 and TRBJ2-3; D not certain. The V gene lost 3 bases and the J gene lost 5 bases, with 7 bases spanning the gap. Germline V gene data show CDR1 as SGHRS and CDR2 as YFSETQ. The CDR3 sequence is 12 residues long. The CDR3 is CASSSPEDTQYF. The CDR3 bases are TGCGCCAGCAGCTCGCCCGAAGATACGCAGTATTTT. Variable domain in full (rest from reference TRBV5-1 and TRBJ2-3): KAGVTQTPRYLIKTRGQQVTLSCSPISGHRSVSWYQQTPGQGLQFLFEYFSETQRNKGNFPGRFSGRQFSNSRSEMNVSTLELGDSALYLCASSSPEDTQYFGPGTRLTVL.

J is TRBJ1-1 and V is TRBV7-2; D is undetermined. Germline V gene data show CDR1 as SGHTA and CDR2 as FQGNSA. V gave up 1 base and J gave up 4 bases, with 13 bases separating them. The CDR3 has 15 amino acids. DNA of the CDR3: TGTGCCAGCAGCTTAGTCTCGTGGGGTGCCACTGAAGCTTTCTTT. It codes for CASSLVSWGATEAFF.

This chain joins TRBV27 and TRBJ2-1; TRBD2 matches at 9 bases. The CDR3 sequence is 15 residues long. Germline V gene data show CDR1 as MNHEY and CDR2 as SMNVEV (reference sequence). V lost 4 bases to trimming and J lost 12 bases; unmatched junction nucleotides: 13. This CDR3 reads CASSSAGGPWDGQFF. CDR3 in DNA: TGTGCCAGCAGTTCGGCGGGAGGGCCTTGGGATGGGCAGTTCTTC.

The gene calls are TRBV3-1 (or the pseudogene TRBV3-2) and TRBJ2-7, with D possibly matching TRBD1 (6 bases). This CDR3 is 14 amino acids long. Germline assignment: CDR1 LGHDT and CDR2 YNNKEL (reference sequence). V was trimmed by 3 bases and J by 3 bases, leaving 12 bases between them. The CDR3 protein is CASSHTGSNYEQYF. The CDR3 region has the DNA TGTGCCAGCAGCCATACAGGGAGCAACTACGAGCAGTACTTC.

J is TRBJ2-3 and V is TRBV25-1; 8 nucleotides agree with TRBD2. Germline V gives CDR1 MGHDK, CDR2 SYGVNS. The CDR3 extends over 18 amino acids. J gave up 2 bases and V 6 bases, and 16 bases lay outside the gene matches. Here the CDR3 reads CASSTPQLRGRITDTQYF. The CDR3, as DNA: TGTGCCAGCAGCACCCCCCAGCTACGCGGGAGGATCACAGATACGCAGTATTTT. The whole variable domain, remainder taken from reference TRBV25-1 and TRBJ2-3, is EADIYQTPRYLVIGTGKKITLECSQTMGHDKMYWYQQDPGMELHLIHYSYGVNSTEKGDLSSESTVSRIRTEHFPLTLESARPSHTSQYLCASSTPQLRGRITDTQYFGPGTRLTVL.

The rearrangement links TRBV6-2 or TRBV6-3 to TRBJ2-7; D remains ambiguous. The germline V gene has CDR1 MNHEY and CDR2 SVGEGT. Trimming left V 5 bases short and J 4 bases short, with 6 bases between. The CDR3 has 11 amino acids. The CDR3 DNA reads TGTGCCAGCAGTCGAGATTACGAGCAGTACTTC. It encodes CASSRDYEQYF.

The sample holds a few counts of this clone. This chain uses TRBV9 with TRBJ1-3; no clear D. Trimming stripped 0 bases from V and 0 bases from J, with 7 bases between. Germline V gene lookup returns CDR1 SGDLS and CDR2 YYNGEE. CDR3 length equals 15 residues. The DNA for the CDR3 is TGTGCCAGCAGCGTAGTCGGCAGCTCTGGAAACACCATATATTTT. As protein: CASSVVGSSGNTIYF.

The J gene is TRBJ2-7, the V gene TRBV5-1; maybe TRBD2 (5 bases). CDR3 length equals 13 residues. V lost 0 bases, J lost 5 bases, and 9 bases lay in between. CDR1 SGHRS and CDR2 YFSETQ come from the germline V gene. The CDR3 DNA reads TGCGCCAGCAGCTTGGGACTACAAGACGAGCAGTACTTC. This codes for CASSLGLQDEQYF.

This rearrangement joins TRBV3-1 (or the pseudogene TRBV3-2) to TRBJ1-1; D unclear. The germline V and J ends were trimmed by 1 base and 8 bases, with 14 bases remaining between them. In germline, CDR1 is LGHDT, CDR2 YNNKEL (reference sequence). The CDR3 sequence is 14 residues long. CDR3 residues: CASSQVVGHYEAFF. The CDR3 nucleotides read TGTGCCAGCAGCCAAGTTGTCGGTCACTACGAAGCTTTCTTT.